These T cell receptor beta chains were read from a single sample in a study of CD8 T cells in Susac syndrome. TCRdb recomputed calls from the immunoSEQ multiplex PCR reads with MiXCR, one row per CDR3 protein. The table includes some 200,000 distinct CDR3 sequences, around 96% detected once. The sequenced material came from CD4+ T cells from PBMCs. These receptors originate from a human donor with multiple sclerosis. Both conserved end residues are part of each CDR3. Fields, in order: D gene, V gene, clone size, J gene, CDR3 protein, CDR3 DNA. A D gene is named only where the DNA matches it firmly. The size entry is marked missing in some rows and otherwise reads once, few, many or a size class.

D: -
V: TRBV11-1
size: -
J: TRBJ2-1
CDR3: CASSLVYRGNEQFF
DNA: TGTGCCAGCAGCTTAGTGTACCGTGGGAATGAGCAGTTCTTC

D: -
V: TRBV6-5
size: -
J: TRBJ1-2
CDR3: CASSRTGTAGGYTF
DNA: TGTGCCAGCAGTAGAACCGGGACTGCTGGGGGCTACACCTTC

D: TRBD1
V: TRBV5-6
size: -
J: TRBJ2-1
CDR3: CASSMTGAFYNEQFF
DNA: TGTGCCAGCAGCATGACAGGGGCCTTCTACAATGAGCAGTTCTTC

D: -
V: TRBV29-1
size: once
J: TRBJ2-1
CDR3: CSVEGTLPLGEQFF
DNA: TGCAGCGTTGAGGGGACTTTGCCCTTGGGTGAGCAGTTCTTC

D: TRBD2
V: TRBV20-1
size: -
J: TRBJ2-1
CDR3: CSARDLYERGGYNEQFF
DNA: TGCAGTGCTAGAGATCTATACGAGCGGGGGGGTTACAATGAGCAGTTCTTC

D: TRBD1
V: TRBV18
size: -
J: TRBJ2-7
CDR3: CASSPIGTGWYF
DNA: TGTGCCAGCTCACCAATTGGGACAGGGTGGTACTTC

D: -
V: TRBV9
size: once
J: TRBJ2-3
CDR3: CASSVMGLQTSTDTQYF
DNA: TGTGCCAGCAGCGTAATGGGTCTGCAAACTAGCACAGATACGCAGTATTTT

D: TRBD1
V: TRBV27
size: -
J: TRBJ1-4
CDR3: CASSADRATNEKLFF
DNA: TGTGCCAGCAGTGCCGACAGGGCAACTAATGAAAAACTGTTTTTT

D: -
V: TRBV11-2
size: -
J: TRBJ2-7
CDR3: CASSLDWEEQYF
DNA: TGTGCCAGCAGCTTAGATTGGGAGGAGCAGTACTTC

D: -
V: TRBV20-1
size: -
J: TRBJ1-4
CDR3: CSARDPRAEKLFF
DNA: TGCAGTGCTAGAGATCCCAGAGCTGAAAAACTGTTTTTT

D: -
V: TRBV23-1
size: -
J: TRBJ1-2
CDR3: CASSPDTRREGGIYGYTF
DNA: TGCGCCAGCAGTCCCGATACCCGCCGCGAGGGCGGAATCTATGGCTACACCTTC

D: TRBD1
V: TRBV29-1
size: -
J: TRBJ2-7
CDR3: CSVGGQGSDEQYF
DNA: TGCAGCGTTGGAGGACAGGGGTCCGACGAGCAGTACTTC

D: -
V: TRBV7-3
size: -
J: TRBJ2-7
CDR3: CASSTTDGPYEQYF
DNA: TGTGCCAGCAGCACCACGGACGGGCCCTACGAGCAGTACTTC